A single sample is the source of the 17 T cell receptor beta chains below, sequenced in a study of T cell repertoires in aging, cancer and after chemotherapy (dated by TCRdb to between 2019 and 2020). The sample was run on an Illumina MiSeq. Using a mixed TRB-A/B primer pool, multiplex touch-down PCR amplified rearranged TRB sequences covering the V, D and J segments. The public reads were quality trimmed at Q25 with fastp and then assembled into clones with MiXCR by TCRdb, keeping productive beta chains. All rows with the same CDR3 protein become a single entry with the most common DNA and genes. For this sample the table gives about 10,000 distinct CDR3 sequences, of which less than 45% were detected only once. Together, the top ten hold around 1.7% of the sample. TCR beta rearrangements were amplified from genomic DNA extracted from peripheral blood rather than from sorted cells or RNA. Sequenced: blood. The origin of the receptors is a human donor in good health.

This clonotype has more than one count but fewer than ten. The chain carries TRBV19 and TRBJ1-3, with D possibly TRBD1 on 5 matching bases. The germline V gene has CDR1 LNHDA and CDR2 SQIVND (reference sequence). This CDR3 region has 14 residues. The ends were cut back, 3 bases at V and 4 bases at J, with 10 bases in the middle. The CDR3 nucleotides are TGTGCCAGTAGTATTGACAGCGGAGGAAACACCATATATTTT. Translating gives CASSIDSGGNTIYF. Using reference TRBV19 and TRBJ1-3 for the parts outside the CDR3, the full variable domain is DGGITQSPKYLFRKEGQNVTLSCEQNLNHDAMYWYRQDPGQGLRLIYYSQIVNDFQKGDIAEGYSVSREKKESFPLTVTSAQKNPTAFYLCASSIDSGGNTIYFGEGSWLTVV.

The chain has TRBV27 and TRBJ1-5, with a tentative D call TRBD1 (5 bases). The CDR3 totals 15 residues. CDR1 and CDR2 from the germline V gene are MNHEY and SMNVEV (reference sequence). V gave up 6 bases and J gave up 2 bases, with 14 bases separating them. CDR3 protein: CASSGTGLGNQPQHF. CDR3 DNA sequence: TGTGCCAGCAGCGGAACGGGGCTCGGCAATCAGCCCCAGCATTTT.

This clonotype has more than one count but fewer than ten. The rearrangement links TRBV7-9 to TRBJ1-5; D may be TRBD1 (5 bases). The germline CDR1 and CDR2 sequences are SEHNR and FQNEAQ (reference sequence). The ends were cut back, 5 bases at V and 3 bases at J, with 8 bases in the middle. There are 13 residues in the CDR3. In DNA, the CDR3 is TGTGCCAGCAGCCCACAGGACAATCAGCCCCAGCATTTT. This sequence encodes CASSPQDNQPQHF.

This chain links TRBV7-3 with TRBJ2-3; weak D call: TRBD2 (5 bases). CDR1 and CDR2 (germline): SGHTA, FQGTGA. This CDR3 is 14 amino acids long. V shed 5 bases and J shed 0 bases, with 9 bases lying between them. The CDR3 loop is CASSPGLSTDTQYF. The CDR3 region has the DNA TGTGCCAGCAGCCCCGGACTCAGCACAGATACGCAGTATTTT.

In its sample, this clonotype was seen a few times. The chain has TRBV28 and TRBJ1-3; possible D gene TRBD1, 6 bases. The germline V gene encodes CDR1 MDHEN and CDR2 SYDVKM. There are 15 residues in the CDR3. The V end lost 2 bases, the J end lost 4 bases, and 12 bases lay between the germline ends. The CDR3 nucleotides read TGTGCCAGCAGTTTAGAACAGGGAGGCGGAAACACCATATATTTT. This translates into CASSLEQGGGNTIYF.

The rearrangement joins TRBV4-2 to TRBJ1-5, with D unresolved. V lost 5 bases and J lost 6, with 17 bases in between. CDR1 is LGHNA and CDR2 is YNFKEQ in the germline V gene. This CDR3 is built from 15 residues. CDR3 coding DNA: TGTGCCAGCAGCTCAGGATGGGAGAGAGGTCAGCCCCAGCATTTT. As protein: CASSSGWERGQPQHF.

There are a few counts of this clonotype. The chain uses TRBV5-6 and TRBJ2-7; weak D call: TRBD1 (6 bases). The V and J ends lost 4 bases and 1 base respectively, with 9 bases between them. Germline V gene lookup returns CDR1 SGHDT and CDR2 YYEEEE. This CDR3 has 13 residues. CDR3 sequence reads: CASSGGQSYEQYV. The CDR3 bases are TGTGCCAGCAGCGGAGGACAGTCCTACGAGCAGTACGTC.

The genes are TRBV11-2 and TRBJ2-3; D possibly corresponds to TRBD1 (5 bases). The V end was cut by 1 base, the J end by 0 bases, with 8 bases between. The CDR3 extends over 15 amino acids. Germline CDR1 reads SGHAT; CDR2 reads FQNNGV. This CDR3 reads CASSLVYRSTDTQYF. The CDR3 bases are TGTGCCAGCAGCTTAGTATACAGGAGCACAGATACGCAGTATTTT. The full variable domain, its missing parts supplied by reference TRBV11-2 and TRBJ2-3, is EAGVAQSPRYKIIEKRQSVAFWCNPISGHATLYWYQQILGQGPKLLIQFQNNGVVDDSQLPKDRFSAERLKGVDSTLKIQPAKLEDSAVYLCASSLVYRSTDTQYFGPGTRLTVL.

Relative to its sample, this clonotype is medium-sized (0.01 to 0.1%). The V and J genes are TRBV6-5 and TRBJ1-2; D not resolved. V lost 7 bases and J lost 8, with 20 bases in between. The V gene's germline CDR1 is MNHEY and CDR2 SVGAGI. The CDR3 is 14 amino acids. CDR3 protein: CASTPIGMPSGYTF. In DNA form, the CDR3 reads TGTGCCAGCACCCCAATCGGGATGCCGAGCGGCTACACCTTC.

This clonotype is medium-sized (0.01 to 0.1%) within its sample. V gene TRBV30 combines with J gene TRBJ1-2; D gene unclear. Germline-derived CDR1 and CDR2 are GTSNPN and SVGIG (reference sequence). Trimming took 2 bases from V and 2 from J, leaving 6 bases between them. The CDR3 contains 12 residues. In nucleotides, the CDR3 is TGTGCCTGGAGTTTGGACAACTATGGCTACACCTTC. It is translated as CAWSLDNYGYTF.

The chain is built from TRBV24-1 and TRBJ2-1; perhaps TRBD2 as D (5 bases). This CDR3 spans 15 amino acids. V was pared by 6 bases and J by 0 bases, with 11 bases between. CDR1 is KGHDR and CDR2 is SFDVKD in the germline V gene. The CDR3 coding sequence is TGTGCCACCAGTCTTTCGGGGAGCTCCTACAATGAGCAGTTCTTC. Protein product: CATSLSGSSYNEQFF.

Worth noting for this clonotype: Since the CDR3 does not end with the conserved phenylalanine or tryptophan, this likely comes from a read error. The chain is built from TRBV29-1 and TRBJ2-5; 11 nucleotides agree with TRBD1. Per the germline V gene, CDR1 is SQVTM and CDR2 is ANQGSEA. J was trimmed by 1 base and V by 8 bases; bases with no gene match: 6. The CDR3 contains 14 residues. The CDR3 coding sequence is TGCAGCTTTTGCGGGACAGGGGGCCAAGAGACCCAGTACTTA. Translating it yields CSFCGTGGQETQYL.

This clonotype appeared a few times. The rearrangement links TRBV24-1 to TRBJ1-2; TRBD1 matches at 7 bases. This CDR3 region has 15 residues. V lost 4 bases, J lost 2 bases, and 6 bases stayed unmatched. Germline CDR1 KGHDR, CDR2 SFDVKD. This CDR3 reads CATSDHSTGNYGYTF. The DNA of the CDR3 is TGTGCCACCAGTGACCATTCGACAGGGAACTATGGCTACACCTTC.

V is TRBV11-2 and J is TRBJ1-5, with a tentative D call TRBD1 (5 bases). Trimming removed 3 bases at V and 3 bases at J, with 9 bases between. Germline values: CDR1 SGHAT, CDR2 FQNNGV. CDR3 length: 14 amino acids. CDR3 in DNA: TGTGCCAGCAGCTTGTCTGGGGCCAATCAGCCCCAGCATTTT. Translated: CASSLSGANQPQHF.

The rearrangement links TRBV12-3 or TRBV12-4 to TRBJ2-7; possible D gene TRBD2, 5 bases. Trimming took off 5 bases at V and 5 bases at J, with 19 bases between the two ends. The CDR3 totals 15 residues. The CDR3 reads CASSLRFGSGNEQYF. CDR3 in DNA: TGTGCCAGCAGTCTACGATTCGGGTCGGGGAACGAGCAGTACTTC.

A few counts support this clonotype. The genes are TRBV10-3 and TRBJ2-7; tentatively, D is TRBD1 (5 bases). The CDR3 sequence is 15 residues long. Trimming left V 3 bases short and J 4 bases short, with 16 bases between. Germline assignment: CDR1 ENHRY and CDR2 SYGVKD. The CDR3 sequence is CAISDGASVVYEQYF. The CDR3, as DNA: TGTGCCATCAGTGATGGGGCTTCCGTCGTATACGAGCAGTACTTC.

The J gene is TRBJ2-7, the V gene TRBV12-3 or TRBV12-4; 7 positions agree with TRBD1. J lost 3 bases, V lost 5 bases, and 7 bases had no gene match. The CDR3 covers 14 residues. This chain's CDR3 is CASSIRQGGYEQYF. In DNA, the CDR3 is TGTGCCAGCAGTATCCGACAGGGCGGCTACGAGCAGTACTTC.